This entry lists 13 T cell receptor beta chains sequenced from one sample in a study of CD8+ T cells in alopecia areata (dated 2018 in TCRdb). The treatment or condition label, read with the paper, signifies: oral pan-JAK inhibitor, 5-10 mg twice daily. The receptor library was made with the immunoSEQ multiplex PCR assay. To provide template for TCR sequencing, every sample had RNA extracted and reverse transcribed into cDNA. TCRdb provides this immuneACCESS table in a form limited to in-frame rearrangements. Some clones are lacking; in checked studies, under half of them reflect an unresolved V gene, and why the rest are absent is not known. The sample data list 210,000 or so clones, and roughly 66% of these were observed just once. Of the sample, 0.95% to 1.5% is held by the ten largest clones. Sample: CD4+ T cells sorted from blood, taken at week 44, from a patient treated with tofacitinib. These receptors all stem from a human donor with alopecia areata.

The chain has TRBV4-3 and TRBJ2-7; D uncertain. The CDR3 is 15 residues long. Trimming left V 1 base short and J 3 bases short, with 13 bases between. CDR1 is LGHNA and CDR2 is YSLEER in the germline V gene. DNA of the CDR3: TGCGCCAGCAGCCAAGTTCCAGGACCCAGCTACGAGCAGTACTTC. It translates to CASSQVPGPSYEQYF.

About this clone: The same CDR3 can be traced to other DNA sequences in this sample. CDR3 sequence (DNA): TGCAGCGTTGACCGGGGTCGGGAGACCCAGTACTTC. It translates to CSVDRGRETQYF. This chain links TRBV29-1 with TRBJ2-5, with D possibly TRBD2 on 5 matching bases. The CDR3 sequence is 12 residues long. CDR1 is SQVTM and CDR2 is ANQGSEA in the germline V gene. V lost 3 bases and J 5 bases, leaving 10 bases between the germline ends.

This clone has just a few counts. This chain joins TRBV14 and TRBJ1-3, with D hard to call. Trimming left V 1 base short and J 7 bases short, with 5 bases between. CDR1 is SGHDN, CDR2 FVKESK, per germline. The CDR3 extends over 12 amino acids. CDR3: CASSQARNTIYF. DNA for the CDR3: TGTGCCAGCAGCCAAGCAAGGAACACCATATATTTT.

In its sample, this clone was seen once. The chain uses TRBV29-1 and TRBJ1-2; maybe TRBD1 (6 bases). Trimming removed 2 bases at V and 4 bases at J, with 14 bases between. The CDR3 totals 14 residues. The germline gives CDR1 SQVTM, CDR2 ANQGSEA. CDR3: CSVERAGDPYGYTF. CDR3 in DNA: TGCAGCGTTGAAAGGGCAGGGGACCCCTATGGCTACACCTTC.

The CDR3 coding sequence is TGCAGCGGGGGACAGGCCAACTATGGCTACACCTTC. Translation gives CSGGQANYGYTF. The chain carries TRBV29-1 and TRBJ1-2; 8 bases line up with TRBD1. Germline V gene data show CDR1 as SQVTM and CDR2 as ANQGSEA. The length of the CDR3 is 12 residues. The V and J ends lost 7 bases and 2 bases, in that order; junction bases with no gene match: 3.

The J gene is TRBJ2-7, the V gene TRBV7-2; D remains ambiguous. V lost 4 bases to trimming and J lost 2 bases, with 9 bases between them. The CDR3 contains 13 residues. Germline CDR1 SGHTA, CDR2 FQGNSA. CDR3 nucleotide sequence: TGTGCCAGCAGCTCAGTAGACACCTACGAGCAGTACTTC. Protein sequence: CASSSVDTYEQYF.

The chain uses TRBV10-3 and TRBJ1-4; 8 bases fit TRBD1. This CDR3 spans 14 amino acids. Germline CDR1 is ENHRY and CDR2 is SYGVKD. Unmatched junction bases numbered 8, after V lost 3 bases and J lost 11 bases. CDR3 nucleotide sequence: TGTGCCATCAGTGATAGACAGGGGCAAGCGAAACTGTTTTTT. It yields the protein CAISDRQGQAKLFF.

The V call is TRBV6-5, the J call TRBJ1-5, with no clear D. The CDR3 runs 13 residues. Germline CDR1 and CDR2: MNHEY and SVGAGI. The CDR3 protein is CASGGYGNQPQHF. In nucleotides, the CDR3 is TGTGCTAGCGGAGGGTACGGCAATCAGCCCCAGCATTTT.

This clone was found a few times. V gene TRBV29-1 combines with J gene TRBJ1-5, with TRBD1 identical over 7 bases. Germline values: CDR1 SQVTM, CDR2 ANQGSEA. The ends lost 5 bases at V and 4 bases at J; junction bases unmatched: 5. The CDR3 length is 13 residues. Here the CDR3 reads CSVLTGVNQPQHF. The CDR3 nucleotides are TGCAGCGTTCTAACAGGGGTAAATCAGCCCCAGCATTTT.

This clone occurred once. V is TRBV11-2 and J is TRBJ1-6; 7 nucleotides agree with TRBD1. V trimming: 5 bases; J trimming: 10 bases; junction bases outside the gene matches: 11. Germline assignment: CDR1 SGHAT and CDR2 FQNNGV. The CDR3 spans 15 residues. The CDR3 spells CASSPRDSFASPLHF. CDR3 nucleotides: TGTGCCAGCAGCCCCAGGGACAGTTTTGCATCACCCCTCCACTTT. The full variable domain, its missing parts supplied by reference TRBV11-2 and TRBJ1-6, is EAGVAQSPRYKIIEKRQSVAFWCNPISGHATLYWYQQILGQGPKLLIQFQNNGVVDDSQLPKDRFSAERLKGVDSTLKIQPAKLEDSAVYLCASSPRDSFASPLHFGNGTRLTVT.

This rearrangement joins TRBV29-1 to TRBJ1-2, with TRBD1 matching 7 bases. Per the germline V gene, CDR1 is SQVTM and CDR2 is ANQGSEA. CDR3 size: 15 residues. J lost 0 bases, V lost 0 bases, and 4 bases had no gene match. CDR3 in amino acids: CSVEDGDSPNYGYTF. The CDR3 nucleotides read TGCAGCGTTGAAGATGGGGACAGTCCTAACTATGGCTACACCTTC.

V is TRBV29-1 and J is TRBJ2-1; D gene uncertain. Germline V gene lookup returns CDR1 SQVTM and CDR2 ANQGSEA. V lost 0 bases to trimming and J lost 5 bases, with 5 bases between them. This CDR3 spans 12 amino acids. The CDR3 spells CSVEDRHNEQFF. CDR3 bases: TGCAGCGTTGAAGATAGACACAATGAGCAGTTCTTC.

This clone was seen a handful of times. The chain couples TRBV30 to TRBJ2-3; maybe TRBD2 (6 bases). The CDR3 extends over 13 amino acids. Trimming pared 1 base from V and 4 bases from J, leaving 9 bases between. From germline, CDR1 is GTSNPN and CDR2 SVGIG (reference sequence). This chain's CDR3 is CAWSAGVPDTQYF. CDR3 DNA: TGTGCCTGGAGTGCGGGGGTGCCAGATACGCAGTATTTT.